This record covers a single TCR beta chain. Its antigen remains unidentified. The data are from a study of identical twins. Findings and caveats of the study: Abundant beta clonotypes from cord blood had fewer insertions, unlike memory repertoires, which showed none. Within monozygotic twins, out-of-frame TCR alpha sharing was underestimated by the models.

The CDR3 spans 15 residues. Germline lookup yields CDR1 SGHRS and CDR2 YFSETQ. Trimming removed 3 bases at V and 0 bases at J, with 11 bases between. After template switching added a universal primer site, the resulting cDNA carried unique molecular identifiers. TCRdb reprocessed the 5' RACE reads with MiXCR, giving one entry per CDR3 protein. The sample yields 540,000 or so distinct CDR3 sequences, 20% to 25% seen once. These records were also assigned to another study, of yellow fever vaccine responses in identical twins.

The genes are TRBV5-1 and TRBJ2-3; possibly TRBD1 or TRBD2 for D (5 bases each). The sequenced material came from CD4+ T cells sorted from blood. The origin of this receptor is a woman aged 18-35 years in good health. As DNA, the CDR3 is TGCGCCAGCAGCTCAGGGACCCCTAGCACAGATACGCAGTATTTT. Its protein product is CASSSGTPSTDTQYF.